This is a list of T cell receptor beta chains from one sample in a study of blood T cell repertoires in COVID-19. The assay was immunoSEQ multiplex PCR, and TCRdb's table has in-frame clones only and misses some. The table has about 220,000 clones, roughly 84% seen once. The sequenced sample consisted of peripheral blood. These receptors came from a woman aged 60-75 years with acute or convalescent COVID-19. Both conserved end residues are part of each CDR3. The order of the fields is clone size, CDR3 length, V gene, J gene, D gene, CDR3 protein, CDR3 DNA. The D gene is left open where the match is weak. The size entry is marked missing in some rows and otherwise reads once, few, many or a size class.

size: .
length: 16
V: TRBV5-5
J: TRBJ1-1
D: .
CDR3: CASSTEQVTMNTEAFF
DNA: TGTGCCAGCAGCACCGAACAGGTTACCATGAACACTGAAGCTTTCTTT

size: .
length: 16
V: TRBV6-5
J: TRBJ1-3
D: TRBD1
CDR3: CASSSGTGGSGNTIYF
DNA: TGTGCCAGCAGTTCCGGGACAGGGGGCTCTGGAAACACCATATATTTT

size: .
length: 15
V: TRBV5-1
J: TRBJ1-1
D: TRBD1
CDR3: CASSFGQGINTEAFF
DNA: TGCGCCAGCAGCTTCGGACAGGGAATCAACACTGAAGCTTTCTTT

size: few
length: 14
V: TRBV3-1/TRBV3-2
J: TRBJ2-1
D: TRBD1
CDR3: CASSHYRGYNEQFF
DNA: TGTGCCAGCAGCCATTACAGGGGCTACAATGAGCAGTTCTTC

size: few
length: 14
V: TRBV19
J: TRBJ2-2
D: TRBD1
CDR3: CASRGTGVAGELFF
DNA: TGTGCCAGCCGCGGGACAGGGGTGGCCGGGGAGCTGTTTTTT

size: .
length: 12
V: TRBV5-6
J: TRBJ1-1
D: .
CDR3: CASSLTGTEAFF
DNA: TGTGCCAGCAGCTTGACAGGGACTGAAGCTTTCTTT

size: .
length: 14
V: TRBV7-9
J: TRBJ1-1
D: TRBD1
CDR3: CASTPADRGTEAFF
DNA: TGTGCCAGCACCCCCGCCGACAGGGGCACTGAAGCTTTCTTT

size: .
length: 16
V: TRBV5-5
J: TRBJ1-5
D: TRBD1
CDR3: CASSFTPGQTNQPQHF
DNA: TGTGCCAGCAGCTTCACCCCGGGACAGACAAATCAGCCCCAGCATTTT

size: .
length: 15
V: TRBV19
J: TRBJ1-3
D: .
CDR3: CASRKKGGSGNTIYF
DNA: TGTGCCAGTAGAAAGAAGGGAGGCTCTGGAAACACCATATATTTT

size: once
length: 15
V: TRBV6-5
J: TRBJ1-2
D: TRBD1
CDR3: CASRGPGQSPYGYTF
DNA: TGTGCCAGCCGCGGGCCGGGACAGTCGCCCTATGGCTACACCTTC

size: .
length: 15
V: TRBV3-1/TRBV3-2
J: TRBJ1-2
D: .
CDR3: CASRDSGTSNYGYTF
DNA: TGTGCCAGCAGGGACAGCGGGACCTCTAACTATGGCTACACCTTC

size: .
length: 16
V: TRBV4-2
J: TRBJ1-3
D: .
CDR3: CASSQDSTGGGYTIYF
DNA: TGTGCCAGCAGCCAAGATAGTACGGGGGGCGGTTACACCATATATTTT

size: .
length: 15
V: TRBV9
J: TRBJ1-2
D: TRBD1
CDR3: CASSAGGENNYGYTF
DNA: TGTGCCAGCAGCGCAGGGGGCGAGAACAACTATGGCTACACCTTC

size: .
length: 15
V: TRBV7-2
J: TRBJ1-4
D: .
CDR3: CASSLSSFRGEKLFF
DNA: TGTGCCAGCAGCTTAAGTTCCTTCAGAGGCGAAAAACTGTTTTTT

size: once
length: 15
V: TRBV6-5
J: TRBJ2-3
D: .
CDR3: CASSYGAGNTDTQYF
DNA: TGTGCCAGCAGTTACGGGGCGGGGAACACAGATACGCAGTATTTT

size: once
length: 13
V: TRBV10-3
J: TRBJ1-2
D: .
CDR3: CAISEAGVYGYTF
DNA: TGTGCCATCAGTGAGGCAGGGGTCTATGGCTACACCTTC

size: .
length: 14
V: TRBV6-5
J: TRBJ2-7
D: .
CDR3: CASSYGQGSYEQYF
DNA: TGTGCCAGCAGTTACGGGCAGGGCTCCTACGAGCAGTACTTC

size: .
length: 17
V: TRBV7-2
J: TRBJ1-2
D: TRBD1
CDR3: CASSSNYNTGQLYGYTF
DNA: TGTGCCAGCAGCTCAAACTACAACACGGGACAGCTCTATGGCTACACCTTC

size: .
length: 14
V: TRBV7-9
J: TRBJ1-1
D: .
CDR3: CASSLGGQNTEAFF
DNA: TGTGCCAGCAGCTTGGGAGGACAGAACACTGAAGCTTTCTTT

size: once
length: 15
V: TRBV14
J: TRBJ2-5
D: TRBD1
CDR3: CASSRKNRGQETQYF
DNA: TGTGCCAGCAGCCGAAAAAACAGGGGACAAGAGACCCAGTACTTC

size: .
length: 14
V: TRBV5-1
J: TRBJ1-2
D: .
CDR3: CASSLGSGVEGYTF
DNA: TGCGCCAGCAGCTTGGGATCAGGGGTGGAAGGCTACACCTTC

size: .
length: 14
V: TRBV28
J: TRBJ2-3
D: .
CDR3: CASSFSAGAHTQYF
DNA: TGTGCCAGCAGTTTTTCGGCGGGGGCTCATACGCAGTATTTT

size: .
length: 11
V: TRBV5-1
J: TRBJ2-7
D: .
CDR3: CASSEGYEQYF
DNA: TGCGCCAGCAGCGAGGGCTACGAGCAGTACTTC

size: .
length: 17
V: TRBV5-4
J: TRBJ1-4
D: .
CDR3: CASSSEPRGSSNEKLFF
DNA: TGTGCCAGCAGCTCGGAGCCGCGAGGGTCCAGTAATGAAAAACTGTTTTTT

size: .
length: 16
V: TRBV30
J: TRBJ2-1
D: TRBD1
CDR3: CAYNGDRGYDYNEQFF
DNA: TGTGCCTACAACGGGGACAGGGGATATGATTACAATGAGCAGTTCTTC

size: .
length: 13
V: TRBV5-6
J: TRBJ2-4
D: .
CDR3: CASLQGAKNIQYF
DNA: TGTGCCAGCCTACAGGGAGCCAAAAACATTCAGTACTTC

size: .
length: 15
V: TRBV18
J: TRBJ2-1
D: TRBD2
CDR3: CASSPPLAGGNEQFF
DNA: TGTGCCAGCTCACCACCGTTAGCGGGGGGCAATGAGCAGTTCTTC

size: .
length: 14
V: TRBV15
J: TRBJ2-1
D: .
CDR3: CATSRDEVSLKQFF
DNA: TGTGCCACCAGCAGAGACGAGGTTAGCCTTAAGCAGTTCTTC

size: .
length: 17
V: TRBV10-1
J: TRBJ1-6
D: .
CDR3: CASSESFARLNNSPLHF
DNA: TGCGCCAGCAGTGAGTCGTTTGCCAGGCTAAATAATTCACCCCTCCACTTT

size: .
length: 14
V: TRBV18
J: TRBJ2-5
D: .
CDR3: CASSPLGSQETQYF
DNA: TGTGCCAGCTCACCACTTGGGAGTCAAGAGACCCAGTACTTC

size: .
length: 16
V: TRBV5-1
J: TRBJ2-2
D: .
CDR3: CASSSPGGDGTGELFF
DNA: TGCGCCAGCAGTTCACCCGGGGGAGATGGGACCGGGGAGCTGTTTTTT

size: .
length: 15
V: TRBV15
J: TRBJ1-3
D: .
CDR3: CATSRDRGKGNTIYF
DNA: TGTGCCACCAGCAGAGACAGGGGAAAAGGAAACACCATATATTTT

size: .
length: 14
V: TRBV7-6
J: TRBJ2-3
D: TRBD2
CDR3: CASSGGRVTDTQYF
DNA: TGTGCCAGCAGTGGCGGGAGGGTCACAGATACGCAGTATTTT

size: .
length: 14
V: TRBV4-1
J: TRBJ2-1
D: .
CDR3: CASSRNPRDNEQFF
DNA: TGCGCCAGCAGCCGAAACCCCAGGGACAATGAGCAGTTCTTC

size: .
length: 13
V: TRBV6-5
J: TRBJ1-1
D: .
CDR3: CASSSRENTEAFF
DNA: TGTGCCAGCAGTTCCAGGGAGAACACTGAAGCTTTCTTT

size: .
length: 15
V: TRBV28
J: TRBJ1-5
D: .
CDR3: CASSLVRGSNQPQHF
DNA: TGTGCCAGCAGTTTAGTTCGGGGAAGCAATCAGCCCCAGCATTTT

size: .
length: 17
V: TRBV14
J: TRBJ1-5
D: TRBD1
CDR3: CASSQGRTGLSNQPQHF
DNA: TGTGCCAGCAGCCAAGGACGGACAGGGTTGAGCAATCAGCCCCAGCATTTT

size: .
length: 12
V: TRBV12-3/TRBV12-4
J: TRBJ1-6
D: .
CDR3: CASSYSNSPLHF
DNA: TGTGCCAGCAGCTACAGTAATTCACCCCTCCACTTT

size: .
length: 13
V: TRBV12-3/TRBV12-4
J: TRBJ2-7
D: TRBD1
CDR3: CASSVQTGGEQYF
DNA: TGTGCCAGCAGTGTTCAGACAGGGGGCGAGCAGTACTTC

size: .
length: 12
V: TRBV3-1/TRBV3-2
J: TRBJ1-1
D: .
CDR3: CASSQRNTEAFF
DNA: TGTGCCAGCAGCCAGAGGAACACTGAAGCTTTCTTT

size: .
length: 15
V: TRBV5-4
J: TRBJ2-1
D: .
CDR3: CASSLEGLTYNEQFF
DNA: TGTGCCAGCAGCTTGGAAGGACTTACTTACAATGAGCAGTTCTTC

size: .
length: 14
V: TRBV19
J: TRBJ1-1
D: TRBD1
CDR3: CASSAQGVNTEAFF
DNA: TGTGCCAGTAGCGCACAGGGGGTGAACACTGAAGCTTTCTTT

size: .
length: 15
V: TRBV5-4
J: TRBJ1-2
D: TRBD1
CDR3: CASSPRTGTGDGYTF
DNA: TGTGCCAGCAGCCCCCGTACCGGGACAGGGGACGGCTACACCTTC

size: .
length: 14
V: TRBV9
J: TRBJ2-7
D: TRBD1
CDR3: CASSEGGKTYEQYF
DNA: TGTGCCAGCAGCGAAGGGGGCAAGACCTACGAGCAGTACTTC

size: .
length: 16
V: TRBV6-9
J: TRBJ2-5
D: TRBD1
CDR3: CASSFSIHRGQETQYF
DNA: TGTGCCAGCAGTTTCTCTATCCACAGGGGTCAAGAGACCCAGTACTTC

size: .
length: 15
V: TRBV7-2
J: TRBJ1-4
D: TRBD1
CDR3: CASSRTGTANEKLFF
DNA: TGTGCCAGCAGCCGGACCGGGACAGCTAATGAAAAACTGTTTTTT

size: .
length: 15
V: TRBV20-1
J: TRBJ2-1
D: TRBD2
CDR3: CSASPSGGALGEQFF
DNA: TGCAGTGCTAGTCCTAGCGGGGGGGCCTTGGGTGAGCAGTTCTTC

size: .
length: 14
V: TRBV3-1/TRBV3-2
J: TRBJ2-2
D: .
CDR3: CASSQSWSSGELFF
DNA: TGTGCCAGCAGCCAGTCGTGGTCTAGCGGGGAGCTGTTTTTT

size: .
length: 15
V: TRBV7-2
J: TRBJ2-5
D: TRBD2
CDR3: CASSQAGLGQETQYF
DNA: TGTGCCAGCAGCCAGGCGGGACTAGGTCAAGAGACCCAGTACTTC

size: .
length: 14
V: TRBV3-1/TRBV3-2
J: TRBJ1-1
D: .
CDR3: CASSRLQGSTEAFF
DNA: TGTGCCAGCAGCCGTTTACAGGGATCCACTGAAGCTTTCTTT

size: .
length: 13
V: TRBV11-2
J: TRBJ1-5
D: .
CDR3: CASSLSPTQPQHF
DNA: TGTGCCAGCAGCTTATCCCCTACCCAGCCCCAGCATTTT

size: .
length: 12
V: TRBV30
J: TRBJ2-7
D: .
CDR3: CAWSEGVYEQYF
DNA: TGTGCCTGGAGTGAAGGGGTATACGAGCAGTACTTC

size: .
length: 14
V: TRBV7-9
J: TRBJ1-2
D: TRBD1
CDR3: CASRGGQEPYGYTF
DNA: TGTGCCAGCAGAGGGGGACAGGAGCCTTATGGCTACACCTTC